Listed here are 18 T cell receptor beta chains from one sample, sequenced in a study of CD8 T cells in ankylosing spondylitis (dated by TCRdb to the late 2010s). No antigen is known for these receptors. General conclusions and limits of the study: A TCR beta motif made up of fewer than 10 highly homologous amino acid variants appeared to be characteristic of blood from ankylosing spondylitis patients.

The method was 5' RACE. Sequencing used an Illumina HiSeq 2500. TCRdb's own reprocessing of the public reads used fastp at Q25 and MiXCR and kept productive beta chains. Rows with a matching CDR3 protein are joined into one entry that keeps the most common DNA and genes. This sample holds under 950,000 distinct CDR3 sequences; 15% to 20% were observed only once. The ten largest make up around 19% of the sample. Sequences were obtained from blood, either unsorted or a sorted T cell fraction (not recorded which). All receptors come from a male donor with ankylosing spondylitis.

This clonotype was recorded at least ten times. The V and J genes are TRBV29-1 and TRBJ2-3; 13 bases fit TRBD2. Germline V lookup: CDR1 SQVTM, CDR2 ANQGSEA. The junction had 4 bases not matched to a gene; V was cut back by 7 bases and J by 6 bases. CDR3 length: 13 amino acids. For the CDR3, the DNA is TGCAGCGAACGACTAGCGGGAGGTGATACGCAGTATTTT. Translating it yields CSERLAGGDTQYF.

This chain joins TRBV10-3 and TRBJ2-3; no definite D call. V was pared by 0 bases and J by 1 base, with 8 bases between. Germline V gene lookup returns CDR1 ENHRY and CDR2 SYGVKD. The CDR3 contains 15 residues. The CDR3 loop reads CAISESLDRTDTQYF. The CDR3 DNA sequence: TGTGCCATCAGTGAGTCCCTAGACCGCACAGATACGCAGTATTTT.

The chain employs TRBV7-9 and TRBJ1-5, with 7 bases identical to TRBD1. The CDR3 loop spans 15 amino acids. Per the germline V gene, CDR1 is SEHNR and CDR2 is FQNEAQ (reference sequence). The trim removed 4 bases at V and 0 bases at J, leaving 3 bases unmatched. The CDR3 loop reads CASSSGTVSNQPQHF. In DNA, the CDR3 is TGTGCCAGCAGCTCCGGGACAGTTAGCAATCAGCCCCAGCATTTT. Full variable domain (remainder filled in from reference TRBV7-9 and TRBJ1-5): DTGVSQNPRHKITKRGQNVTFRCDPISEHNRLYWYRQTLGQGPEFLTYFQNEAQLEKSRLLSDRFSAERPKGSFSTLEIQRTEQGDSAMYLCASSSGTVSNQPQHFGDGTRLSIL.

This clonotype appeared a few times. This chain uses TRBV7-2 with TRBJ2-2, with unresolved D. Per the germline V gene, CDR1 is SGHTA and CDR2 is FQGNSA. Trimming stripped 7 bases from V and 1 base from J, with 13 bases between. The CDR3 is 15 amino acids. The CDR3, as DNA: TGTGCCAGCACCGTGGCAGTGGGGAACACCGGGGAGCTGTTTTTT. Protein sequence: CASTVAVGNTGELFF.

CDR3 nucleotides: TGTGCCAGGGGGGCGAGCTCTGGAAACACCATATATTTT. It specifies CARGASSGNTIYF. The chain is built from TRBV2 and TRBJ1-3, with D possibly matching TRBD1 (6 bases). CDR1 and CDR2 from the germline V gene are SNHLY and FYNNEI. The CDR3 loop spans 13 amino acids. With 9 bases removed from V and 0 bases from J, the gap between germline ends came to 9 bases.

The rearrangement uses TRBV4-3 and TRBJ2-7; D unclear. V was pared by 5 bases and J by 3 bases, with 20 bases between. This CDR3 contains 16 residues. CDR1 is LGHNA, CDR2 YSLEER, per germline. This CDR3 is CASSDSPPAVYYEQYF. For the CDR3, the DNA is TGCGCCAGCAGCGACTCTCCCCCGGCAGTTTACTACGAGCAGTACTTC.

This clonotype was seen more than once but under ten times. CDR3 sequence: CASSFKTGKAGELFF. The CDR3 bases are TGCGCCAGCAGCTTTAAGACAGGGAAGGCCGGGGAGCTGTTTTTT. The chain recombines TRBV5-1 with TRBJ2-2; 7 bases agree with TRBD1. V lost 2 bases to trimming and J lost 6 bases; unmatched junction nucleotides: 7. Per germline, CDR1 SGHRS and CDR2 YFSETQ. The CDR3 spans 15 residues.

In this sample, this clonotype turned up a few times. This chain uses TRBV7-2 with TRBJ2-7, with 10 bases that match TRBD1. Germline CDR1 reads SGHTA; CDR2 reads FQGNSA. CDR3 size: 15 residues. Trimming removed 5 bases from V and 12 bases from J; junction bases left unmatched: 16. The CDR3 coding sequence is TGTGCCAGCAGCGCTGTCCGGGACAGGGGTTCCCCTCGGTACTTC. It encodes CASSAVRDRGSPRYF.

This chain links TRBV6-5 with TRBJ1-1; D is possibly TRBD1 (5 bases). This CDR3 contains 12 residues. Germline V gene lookup returns CDR1 MNHEY and CDR2 SVGAGI. Between the trimmed V and J ends, which lost 6 bases and 5 bases, there was a span of 10 bases. The CDR3, as DNA: TGTGCCAGCAGACGTAGGACAACTGAAGCTTTCTTT. Protein sequence: CASRRRTTEAFF.

This clonotype was seen at least ten times. V and J are TRBV4-2 and TRBJ1-5, with a tentative D call TRBD1 (5 bases). Per the germline V gene, CDR1 is LGHNA and CDR2 is YNFKEQ. This CDR3 is 15 amino acids long. V was clipped by 0 bases and J by 4 bases, with 10 bases between them. CDR3 nucleotide sequence: TGTGCCAGCAGCCAAGAAGGGGACGGGAATCAGCCCCAGCATTTT. It specifies CASSQEGDGNQPQHF.

This clonotype has a handful of counts. This sequence joins TRBV27 and TRBJ2-7; D perhaps matches TRBD2 (6 bases). V was clipped by 0 bases and J by 4 bases, with 13 bases between them. The CDR3 length is 15 residues. Per the germline V gene, CDR1 is MNHEY and CDR2 is SMNVEV (reference sequence). CDR3 coding DNA: TGTGCCAGCAGTTTATCGGGGGGACGGATTTACGAGCAGTACTTC. As protein: CASSLSGGRIYEQYF.

The V and J genes are TRBV4-3 and TRBJ1-4; TRBD1 matches at 10 bases. The germline V gene has CDR1 LGHNA and CDR2 YSLEER. CDR3 length equals 17 residues. J was trimmed by 7 bases and V by 4 bases; bases with no gene match: 12. The CDR3 loop is CASSLSPAGTGVEKLFF. In DNA form, the CDR3 reads TGCGCCAGCAGCCTCAGCCCTGCTGGGACAGGGGTTGAAAAACTGTTTTTT.

This rearrangement joins TRBV12-3 or TRBV12-4 to TRBJ2-2, with TRBD1 identical over 9 bases. The CDR3 totals 16 residues. The V and J ends lost 3 bases and 9 bases, in that order; junction bases with no gene match: 11. CDR3 DNA: TGTGCCAGCAGTTTTACAGGGGGCACCCAGAATCGGGAGCTGTTTTTT. It yields the protein CASSFTGGTQNRELFF.

The chain uses TRBV6-5 and TRBJ2-7; D may be TRBD2 (5 bases). The germline gives CDR1 MNHEY, CDR2 SVGAGI. The CDR3 extends over 14 amino acids. Trimming cost V 2 bases and J 2 bases, with 10 bases left between them. CDR3 in amino acids: CASSYGHGTYEQYF. The CDR3 nucleotides read TGTGCCAGCAGTTACGGGCACGGGACCTACGAGCAGTACTTC.

The rearrangement joins TRBV27 to TRBJ2-1, with 8 positions matching TRBD1. Germline V gene lookup returns CDR1 MNHEY and CDR2 SMNVEV (reference sequence). V lost 5 bases and J lost 5; bases outside the gene matches: 11. This CDR3 comprises 16 residues. CDR3 region: CASSVRQGMVDNEQFF. Here the CDR3 DNA reads TGTGCCAGCAGTGTCCGACAGGGGATGGTTGACAATGAGCAGTTCTTC.

This clonotype was counted between two and nine times. The chain combines TRBV6-5 with TRBJ1-5, with D unresolved. This CDR3 has 14 residues. The germline V gene has CDR1 MNHEY and CDR2 SVGAGI. Trimming removed 0 bases from V and 7 bases from J, with 10 bases in between. DNA of the CDR3: TGTGCCAGCAGTTACTCTACGAGTGGGCAGCCCCAGCATTTT. This translates into CASSYSTSGQPQHF.

The CDR3 DNA follows: TGTGCCAGCAGGATTCAGGGTTCCACCTACGAGCAGTACTTC. Its protein product is CASRIQGSTYEQYF. This chain connects TRBV27 to TRBJ2-7, with D possibly being TRBD1 (5 bases). The V end was cut by 6 bases, the J end by 2 bases, with 14 bases between. CDR1 is MNHEY, CDR2 SMNVEV, per germline (reference sequence). The length of the CDR3 is 14 residues.

This sequence joins TRBV7-9 and TRBJ1-1; D is ambiguous. CDR1 and CDR2 from the germline V gene are SEHNR and FQNEAQ (reference sequence). This CDR3 spans 16 amino acids. Trimming pared 4 bases from V and 2 bases from J, leaving 17 bases between. This chain's CDR3 is CASSSPLAAANTEAFF. For the CDR3, the DNA is TGTGCCAGCAGCTCCCCGTTAGCGGCAGCAAACACTGAAGCTTTCTTT.